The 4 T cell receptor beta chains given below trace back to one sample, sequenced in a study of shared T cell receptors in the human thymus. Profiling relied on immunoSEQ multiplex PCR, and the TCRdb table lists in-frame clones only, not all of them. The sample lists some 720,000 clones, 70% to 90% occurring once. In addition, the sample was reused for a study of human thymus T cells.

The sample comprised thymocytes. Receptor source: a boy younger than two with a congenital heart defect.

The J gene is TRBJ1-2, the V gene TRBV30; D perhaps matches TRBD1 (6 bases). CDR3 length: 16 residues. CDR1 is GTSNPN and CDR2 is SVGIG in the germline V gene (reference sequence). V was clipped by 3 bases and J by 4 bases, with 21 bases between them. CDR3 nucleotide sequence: TGTGCCTGGAGCGGGGAAGGGGGTCCCTTGGGCTATGGCTACACCTTC. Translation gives CAWSGEGGPLGYGYTF.

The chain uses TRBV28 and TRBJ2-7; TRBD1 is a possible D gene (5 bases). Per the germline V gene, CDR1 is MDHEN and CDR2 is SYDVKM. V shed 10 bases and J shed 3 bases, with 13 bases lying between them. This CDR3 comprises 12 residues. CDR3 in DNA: TGTGCCACCACTTCGGACATCTACGAGCAGTACTTC. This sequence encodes CATTSDIYEQYF.

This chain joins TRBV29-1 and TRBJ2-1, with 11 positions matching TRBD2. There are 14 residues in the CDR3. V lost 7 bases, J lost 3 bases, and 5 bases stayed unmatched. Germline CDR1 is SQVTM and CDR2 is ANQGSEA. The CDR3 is CSAGTSGYYNEQFF. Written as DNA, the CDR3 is TGCAGCGCCGGGACTAGCGGCTACTACAATGAGCAGTTCTTC.

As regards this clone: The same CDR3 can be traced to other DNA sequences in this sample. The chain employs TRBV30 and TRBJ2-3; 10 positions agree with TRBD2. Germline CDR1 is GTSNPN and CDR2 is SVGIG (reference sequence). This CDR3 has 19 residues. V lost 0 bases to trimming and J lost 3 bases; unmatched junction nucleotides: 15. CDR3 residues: CAWSVKAARTSGKTDTQYF. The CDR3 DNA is TGTGCCTGGAGTGTAAAGGCAGCCAGAACTAGCGGGAAGACAGATACGCAGTATTTT.